The clone carrying this T cell receptor beta chain was detected only a few times. TCRdb keeps only in-frame clones here, not all; method: immunoSEQ multiplex PCR. The table shows some 75,000 clones, with more than 65% occurring only once. This CDR3 is 13 amino acids long. Germline CDR1 GTSNPN, CDR2 SVGIG (reference sequence). V lost 3 bases and J lost 4, with 10 bases in between. The data were obtained in a study of blood T cell repertoires in COVID-19. The specimen sequenced was peripheral blood. J is TRBJ1-5 and V is TRBV30; D is possibly TRBD1 (5 bases). The clonotype was recovered from a woman of 80 years or more with active or convalescent COVID-19. CDR3 region: CAWSAKGNQPQHF. CDR3 DNA sequence: TGTGCCTGGAGCGCTAAGGGGAATCAGCCCCAGCATTTT.